This T cell receptor (beta chain) comes out of a study of blood T cell repertoires in COVID-19. Study summary: PBMCs, B-cell-depleted T cells, or T cells provided the cDNA or gDNA that made up the material.

V was clipped by 7 bases and J by 6 bases, with 16 bases between them. This CDR3 is 12 amino acids long. Germline loops: CDR1 SQVTM, CDR2 ANQGSEA. Under the authors' procedure: Amplification of reference gene primers was used by the study to estimate nucleated cell counts. Assay used: immunoSEQ multiplex PCR; TCRdb lists only in-frame clones, some missing. V and J calls and clone size are copied from that table; D and trimming were computed from the DNA. The sample includes more than 80,000 clones, roughly 72% of them seen just once. The material sequenced was peripheral blood. This sequence joins TRBV29-1 and TRBJ2-7, with D perhaps TRBD1 (6 bases). The receptor was isolated from an older woman in a cohort sampled during active or convalescent COVID-19. The CDR3: CSARPTGSEQYF. The CDR3 DNA reads as TGCAGCGCCCGGCCGACAGGTTCCGAGCAGTACTTC.